This TCR beta chain was found in a study of blood T cell repertoires in COVID-19 (dated by TCRdb to 2018 to 2020). Study-level background: The collaborator samples originated in the United States, Italy and Spain and spanned the acute and convalescent phases of COVID-19. The material from the prospective study consisted of cDNA or gDNA derived from T cells, B-cell-depleted T cells, or PBMCs. Subjects who had been exposed to COVID-19, were actively infected with it, or had recovered from it provided the deeply sampled blood TCRbeta repertoires that made up the dataset. The repertoires were released in a freely available public database meant as a resource for research on the immune response to SARS-CoV-2. The samples were drawn from the first 160 participants of the ongoing ImmuneRACE study and from 950 to 1,500 subjects provided by 6 global collaborators. The sample metadata nearly always contained a de-identified subject ID, COVID-19 status, age in years and sex. Where available, HLA class I and class II types were obtained from metadata supplied by the sample provider rather than from assay-based typing. Summary of the overall study and its limitations: The quantity of clinical and demographic metadata differed by source and by participant and was supplied without curation.

Regarding this clone: It lacks a known antigen. Per-nucleotide qualities are absent, and no much larger clonotype sits a single base away.

TCRbeta CDR3 regions were amplified from genomic DNA using the immunoSEQ Assay, a bias-controlled multiplex PCR. Per the source publication's procedure: Nucleated cell counts per sample were estimated from amplification of reference gene primers within the assay. To quantify the absolute abundance of each unique TCRbeta CDR3 rearrangement, sequence reads were collapsed and filtered. Productive Simpson clonality was computed per sample as the square root of Simpson's diversity index over productive rearrangements. TCRdb provides this immuneACCESS table in a form limited to in-frame rearrangements. Some clones are lacking; in checked studies, under half of them reflect an unresolved V gene, and why the rest are absent is not known. The DNA was the basis for D and trimming; V, J and clone size are from that table. The sample contains about 330,000 clones, 86% of them found a single time. The ten top clones hold around 1.5% of the sample.

Collaborating institutions collected whole blood in K2EDTA tubes following their own protocols. Collaborator samples were shipped for TCRbeta analysis as frozen whole blood, isolated PBMCs, or DNA extracted from either sample type. The junction shows trimming of 4 bases on V and 5 bases on J, plus 13 bases between the germline ends. From a lookup of the germline V gene, CDR1 and CDR2 are SGHRS and YFSETQ. The CDR3 covers 14 residues, taking in both the cysteine and the phenylalanine. Only the CDR3 DNA is retained, 42 bases long and in frame from the first base. This clonotype was obtained from a woman aged 45-59 years with acute or convalescent COVID-19. Sequenced input: peripheral blood. The chain links TRBV5-1 with TRBJ1-5; TRBD1 is a weak D gene call, 5 bases matching. For the CDR3, the sequence is CASSLWGEDQPQHF. The sequenced DNA is TGCGCCAGCAGCCTCTGGGGGGAGGATCAGCCCCAGCATTTT.